These 3 T cell receptor beta chains were all obtained from the same sample, sequenced in a study of brain T cells in children with intractable seizures. Time point given: blood from clinic visit 5 months post-surgery; TSC patient then seizure free. TCRdb keeps only in-frame clones here, not all; method: immunoSEQ multiplex PCR. Here the sample spans about 340,000 clones, about 93% being singletons. The specimen was peripheral blood, collected less than 6 months after surgery. Receptors were obtained from a boy in the first two years of life with tuberous sclerosis and intractable seizures.

The V gene is TRBV5-1, the J gene TRBJ1-1; perhaps TRBD1 as D (5 bases). This CDR3 is 15 amino acids long. Deletions cut 5 bases from V and 5 bases from J, with 19 bases between. Germline V gene sequence: CDR1 SGHRS, CDR2 YFSETQ. The CDR3 region is CASSTGPPRGTEAFF. DNA of the CDR3: TGCGCCAGCAGTACAGGACCCCCTAGGGGAACTGAAGCTTTCTTT.

The chain joins TRBV7-8 to TRBJ2-3; 9 bases match TRBD2. The CDR3 covers 15 residues. Germline V gene sequence: CDR1 SGHVS, CDR2 FQNEAQ. Losses at the gene ends were 7 bases for V and 5 bases for J; bases not matched to a gene: 10. The CDR3 loop is CASTLTSGWIDTQYF. The DNA of the CDR3 is TGTGCCAGCACCCTAACTAGCGGGTGGATAGATACGCAGTATTTT. The whole variable domain, remainder taken from reference TRBV7-8 and TRBJ2-3, is GAGVSQSPRYKVAKRGQDVALRCDPISGHVSLFWYQQALGQGPEFLTYFQNEAQLDKSGLPSDRFFAERPEGSVSTLKIQRTQQEDSAVYLCASTLTSGWIDTQYFGPGTRLTVL.

The CDR3 region is CASSFVTTLYEQYF. DNA of the CDR3: TGTGCCAGCAGCTTTGTCACCACCCTTTACGAGCAGTACTTC. V gene TRBV5-6 combines with J gene TRBJ2-7; D remains unclear. Germline-derived CDR1 and CDR2 are SGHDT and YYEEEE. Trimming took 2 bases from V and 4 from J, leaving 13 bases between them. The CDR3 spans 14 residues.